Here is one T cell receptor beta chain with its context. This clone was seen a single time. Its antigen has not been determined. The record has no base qualities; no much larger clone is one base away. The protocol used for the library was the immunoSEQ multiplex PCR assay. For the multiplex PCR, a mixture combining 60 forward primers for TCR Vbeta segments and 13 reverse primers for TCR Jbeta segments was used. The CDR3 region of rearranged TCR beta genes was amplified from genomic DNA by a multiplex PCR assay. The amplified TCR beta libraries were sequenced on the Illumina HiSeq System as 87-base-pair reads. As for the authors' bioinformatics: In a later analysis, roughly 80 million unique TCR beta chains were counted across the roughly 610 repertoires, and around 11 million of these chains were shared by at least two donors. Raw reads were error-corrected and collapsed into unique sequences with a nearest-neighbor algorithm that merged closely related sequences to remove PCR and sequencing errors. Alignment of CDR3 sequences to IMGT reference sequences was used to assign V, D and J gene segments. For a sequence to be retained, at least a six-nucleotide match to both a V gene segment and a J gene segment was required. Rearrangements were classified as productive when the CDR3 lacked stop codons and remained in frame with V and J, and all other rearrangements were classified as non-productive. CDR3 was defined by IMGT convention, running from the second conserved V-encoded cysteine to the conserved J-encoded phenylalanine. Sequences without an unambiguous match to a single V gene segment were excluded from the earlier analysis of 500 to 700 of the donors. An earlier analysis of fewer than 650 of the donors classified V segments as functional when productive rearrangements were above 56.7% and as segregating when the standard deviation between donors was above 5%. To diagnose cytomegalovirus status from the catalog of TCR beta chain sequences, a statistical classification framework was built. V and J gene assignment, in a later analysis, came from comparing TCR nucleotide sequences with IMGT/GENE-DB human TR gene sequences. In a later analysis, CDR3 sequences and most-parsimonious VDJ recombination scenarios were assigned using the TCRdist pipeline. In a later analysis, every TCR beta chain was defined by the combination of its CDR3 amino acid sequence and its V-gene family, and reads without a unique V-gene family were dropped. A later analysis removed several hundred highly shared, low-generation-probability nucleotide sequences to deal with suspected cross-contamination and a sequencing artifact. In a later analysis, a clonal expansion index was calculated for each public chain from normalized within-repertoire ranks of inferred template counts. Generation probabilities in a later analysis came from a VDJ recombination model fitted to out-of-frame rearrangements, and those results were checked against IGoR. In a later analysis, hypergeometric tests were used to score TCR-TCR, TCR-HLA and TCR-CMV co-occurrence, with a repertoire-size bias correction applied to TCR pairs. False discovery rates were estimated in a later analysis by permuting HLA or CMV assignments 20 times. In a later analysis, co-occurring TCRs were grouped using DBSCAN, and TCRdist sequence similarity was added for clustering within HLA-allele-positive subsets. Repertoires with fewer than 30,000 or more than 120,000 public chains, plus five repertoires with anomalous nucleotide sharing, were excluded from co-occurrence clustering. Here the immuneACCESS table is served through TCRdb, limited to in-frame sequences with V and J called. Missing clones are a known gap in these copies; in checked studies unresolved V genes cover under half, and the rest lacks a known reason. D and trimming come from the DNA, and the V and J calls and clone size come from that table. Here the sample has 150,000 to 200,000 clones; 80% occur a single time. The ten largest clonotypes hold 0.5% to 0.8% of the sample.

The cohort was made up of around 720 healthy bone marrow donors. All cohort members were sampled while nominally healthy, although unrecorded immune exposures were likely present. The donor tested CMV seronegative, placing the donor among the 300 to 450 seronegative members of the cohort. Every donor gave a peripheral blood sample, and the peripheral blood mononuclear cells from that sample were used for TCR beta sequencing. Genomic DNA was extracted from the blood cell samples with the Qiagen DNeasy Blood Extraction Kit. The junction shows trimming of 10 bases on V and 6 bases on J, plus 18 bases between the germline ends. Taken from cysteine to phenylalanine, the CDR3 has 13 residues. The CDR3 DNA has 39 bases and is translated from base 1. As encoded in the germline V gene, CDR1 is MDHEN while CDR2 is SYDVKM. The entry originates in a study of cytomegalovirus exposure and HLA in healthy donors listed by TCRdb under 2017. Turning to the overall study: According to an earlier analysis of 587 of the donors, about 179 million T cells yielded roughly 110 million unique TCR beta sequences and more than 250 Gb of sequence data. An early release that covered 640 HLA-typed donors contained about 300 gigabases of sequencing data and 75 million to 100 million unique TCR sequences. Of the approximately 400 genotyped donors, approximately 83% fell in the genetic ancestry cluster associated with self-reported Caucasian donors. The study aimed to test whether signatures of past pathogen exposure could be identified by cataloging public T cell receptors. The study profiled the T cell repertoires of fewer than 850 subjects by immunosequencing and related them to cytomegalovirus serostatus. Along with the roughly 700-subject first cohort, a separate validation cohort of over a hundred different subjects was used. High-throughput TCR immunosequencing, statistical association of individual TCRs with disease status, and machine learning were combined to predict cytomegalovirus infection status. To study patterns of TCR occurrence, a later analysis re-analyzed previously published TCR beta repertoires from more than 550 donors and added high-resolution HLA genotyping. In the later analysis, no new phenotypic data were used to find candidate immune exposures; instead, reliance was placed on TCR beta sequences and their occurrence across donors. To decide whether each TCR beta V gene segment behaved as functional or pseudogenic, an earlier analysis of several hundred of the donors relied on high-throughput TCR beta sequencing. Donor age, sex, ethnicity and CMV serostatus were collected together with the repertoire data. A later genetic analysis took genome-wide SNP genotypes for about 55% of the 666 donors and used that subset as a discovery cohort. Every discovery cohort repertoire had been produced on one sequencing platform. Both class I and class II loci were covered by HLA typing, at four-digit resolution. The number of donors typed differed by locus, with about 629-630 for A, B, C, DRB1 and DQB1, roughly 520 for DQA1, 600 to 610 for DPA1, and some 440 for DPB1. Because of strong linkage in the cohort, a few DR-DQ haplotypes were treated as single units for association and clustering. Among 350 to 400 genotyped donors of the cohort, an average of around 240,000 unique TCR beta nucleotide sequences were sequenced per donor, 15% to 20% of them non-productive. General conclusions and limits of the study: This cohort had only TCR beta chains sequenced, and the lack of alpha or paired-chain data limited which features could be detected. In vitro tests confirmed that a few of the cytomegalovirus-associated TCR beta chains recognize cytomegalovirus antigens. Immune exposure information for the cohort was limited to CMV serostatus. When HLA alleles, especially DR and DQ, strongly co-occurred, attributing TCR associations to individual alleles was difficult. Correlated functional status among segregating V segments might reflect linkage disequilibrium, but an unknown experimental factor could not be ruled out. The classifier was reported to diagnose cytomegalovirus status with high specificity and sensitivity in both the original and validation cohorts. Some IMGT-functional V segments, including TRBV6-2 and TRBV6-3, could not be distinguished by the 87-base-pair reads and were therefore excluded. A later analysis reported that several top co-occurrence clusters appeared linked to parvovirus B19, influenza, CMV and Epstein-Barr virus. In a later analysis, 16,951 TCR beta sequences were associated with specific HLA alleles at a false discovery rate of 0.05. A further reported finding was that TCR beta sequences accurately predicted the HLA-A and HLA-B alleles for most subjects in the first cohort. Because counts were too low, about 17 rarely observed V segments, including chromosome 9 orphons, were excluded from the earlier analysis of 587 of the donors. In an earlier analysis of around 600 of the donors, most TCR beta V segments appeared in productive rearrangements about 90% or about 30% of the time, broadly matching IMGT annotations. According to a later genetic analysis, donors in an Asian-associated ancestry cluster had fewer N-insertions in productive TCRs than the approximately 650-donor mean. In a later analysis, TCR association rates were found to vary across HLA loci, with the most associated TCRs seen for DRB1 alleles and the fewest for HLA-C alleles. A later analysis found that HLA-associated TCR beta chains were more clonally expanded and had lower generation probabilities than equally common non-associated chains. V-gene and J-gene trimming of TCR beta chains was associated with a missense DCLRE1C variant in a later genetic analysis, and the association was replicated in an independent cohort. Most TCR sequences were observed very rarely across donors, whereas some public TCRs were present in many individuals. A total of about 180 TCR beta chains were listed by the study as associated with cytomegalovirus. According to a later analysis, most CMV-associated TCR beta chains appeared to be HLA-restricted, and the HLA associations seemed to be driven largely by CMV exposure. Because HLA typing was unavailable for some donors at each locus, only the typed subset was used in association tests. A group of highly shared sequence variants was considered likely to be a technical artifact of the sequencing pipeline. Roughly uniform sequencing depth across donors was assumed in presence/absence analyses, although this assumption may not hold. The authors suggested that the approach could potentially be generalized to other disease states and immunological phenotypes.

The source material was PBMCs. The sequence is built from TRBV28 and TRBJ1-1; TRBD1 might be the D gene, on 5 matching bases. This TCR came from a boy younger than 18 in good health and CMV-seronegative. Here the CDR3 is given as CAIAGLGEAEAFF. The DNA sequence is TGTGCCATCGCGGGGTTAGGGGAGGCTGAAGCTTTCTTT.